The rows below give T cell receptor beta chains drawn from one sample of a study of cytotoxic CD8 clonotypes in ibrutinib-treated CLL. Some clones are missing from TCRdb's copy, which holds only in-frame ones; the method was immunoSEQ multiplex PCR. The sample lists approximately 100,000 clones; about 50% were seen once. The sequences come from PBMCs, collected after 24 months of ibrutinib treatment. These receptors all stem from a human donor with chronic lymphocytic leukemia. Each CDR3 is given with its conserved first and last residue. Fields, in order: CDR3 protein, CDR3 DNA, V gene, J gene, clone size, D gene. D genes are given only for firm matches. A clone size is listed for some rows: how often the clone was seen (once, few, many), or a class if it is expanded.

CASRYRGGNTGELFF	TGTGCCAGCAGGTACAGGGGTGGGAACACCGGGGAGCTGTTTTTT	TRBV6-4	TRBJ2-2	.	TRBD1
CSAVAGNTIYF	TGCAGTGCTGTAGCGGGAAACACCATATATTTT	TRBV20-1	TRBJ1-3	.	.
CASSLRGQGNYEQYF	TGTGCCAGCAGCTTGAGAGGACAGGGGAACTACGAGCAGTACTTC	TRBV5-8	TRBJ2-7	.	TRBD1
CSVEAPGGNEQFF	TGCAGCGTTGAGGCCCCGGGGGGCAATGAGCAGTTCTTC	TRBV29-1	TRBJ2-1	.	TRBD2
CASSSSPPLTSGQETQYF	TGTGCCAGCAGCTCTAGCCCCCCCCTGACTAGCGGCCAAGAGACCCAGTACTTC	TRBV7-6	TRBJ2-5	once	TRBD2
CSADLRGLHGPQAFF	TGCAGCGCCGATCTCCGGGGCCTCCACGGACCGCAAGCTTTCTTT	TRBV29-1	TRBJ1-1	.	.
CASTRRHRVFQETQYF	TGTGCCAGCACCAGGAGGCACAGAGTCTTCCAAGAGACCCAGTACTTC	TRBV21-1	TRBJ2-5	once	.
CAWSVGGQAKKLFF	TGTGCCTGGAGTGTGGGGGGGCAGGCGAAAAAACTGTTTTTT	TRBV30	TRBJ1-4	.	.
CASIRGGQGAQNYGYTF	TGTGCCAGCATTAGGGGGGGACAGGGGGCGCAGAACTATGGCTACACCTTC	TRBV28	TRBJ1-2	once	TRBD1
CASSVGGNYGYTF	TGTGCCAGCAGCGTAGGAGGTAACTATGGCTACACCTTC	TRBV9	TRBJ1-2	.	.
CASSPDSAPRGTQYF	TGTGCCAGCAGCCCCGATTCGGCCCCACGGGGAACCCAGTACTTC	TRBV13	TRBJ2-5	.	.
CASSLADRGHSNQPQHF	TGTGCCAGCAGCTTGGCAGACAGGGGACACAGCAATCAGCCCCAGCATTTT	TRBV5-7	TRBJ1-5	.	TRBD1
CASSLLTTGYGTEAFF	TGCGCCAGCAGCTTGCTAACGACAGGTTACGGGACCGAAGCTTTCTTT	TRBV5-1	TRBJ1-1	.	.
CASRGRDRGADTQYF	TGTGCCAGCAGGGGCCGGGACAGGGGGGCCGATACGCAGTATTTT	TRBV6-5	TRBJ2-3	.	TRBD1
CASSLRQGNTEAFF	TGTGCCAGCAGCTTACGACAGGGGAACACTGAAGCTTTCTTT	TRBV7-2	TRBJ1-1	.	TRBD1
CASSLAGTLGEQYF	TGTGCCAGCAGCTTAGCGGGGACCTTAGGCGAGCAGTACTTC	TRBV6-5	TRBJ2-7	.	TRBD2
CASSSLAGGTRFF	TGTGCCAGCAGTTCACTAGCGGGGGGGACGCGGTTCTTC	TRBV6-5	TRBJ2-1	once	TRBD2
CSAGTDLRTDTQYF	TGCAGCGCTGGGACAGACCTTCGCACAGATACGCAGTATTTT	TRBV29-1	TRBJ2-3	.	TRBD1
CASSVREETQYF	TGTGCCAGCAGCGTCAGGGAAGAGACCCAGTACTTC	TRBV9	TRBJ2-5	.	.
CASSEMGRDEQYF	TGTGCCAGCAGTGAAATGGGACGGGATGAGCAGTACTTC	TRBV6-1	TRBJ2-7	.	.
CAISTSGGAGELFF	TGTGCCATCAGTACTAGCGGGGGTGCCGGGGAGCTGTTTTTT	TRBV10-3	TRBJ2-2	.	TRBD2
CATSRVEQETQYF	TGTGCCACCAGCAGAGTGGAGCAAGAGACCCAGTACTTC	TRBV15	TRBJ2-5	.	.
CASSLEGPKEKLFF	TGTGCCAGCAGCTTAGAGGGACCGAAGGAAAAACTGTTTTTT	TRBV7-8	TRBJ1-4	.	.
CASRQTSYEQYF	TGTGCCAGCAGACAGACATCCTACGAGCAGTACTTC	TRBV28	TRBJ2-7	few	.
CASSLGLARGIYGYTF	TGTGCCAGCAGCTTAGGCCTCGCCAGGGGGATCTATGGCTACACCTTC	TRBV11-2	TRBJ1-2	few	TRBD1
CASRPGPRGGANVLTF	TGCGCCAGCAGACCCGGGCCCCGGGGTGGGGCCAACGTCCTGACTTTC	TRBV5-1	TRBJ2-6	.	.
CASSLGSGNQPQHF	TGTGCCAGCAGCTTAGGTTCGGGGAATCAGCCCCAGCATTTT	TRBV13	TRBJ1-5	.	.
CASRIALVGGANEQFF	TGTGCCAGTAGGATAGCCCTGGTCGGGGGGGCGAATGAGCAGTTCTTC	TRBV19	TRBJ2-1	.	TRBD2
CASSDPLAGGDEQFF	TGTGCCAGCAGTGACCCCCTAGCGGGGGGAGATGAGCAGTTCTTC	TRBV7-9	TRBJ2-1	.	TRBD2
CASRGFGQPQHF	TGTGCCAGCAGAGGGTTTGGTCAGCCCCAGCATTTT	TRBV21-1	TRBJ1-5	.	.
CASSWGSGTESYEQYF	TGCGCCAGCAGCTGGGGCTCAGGGACGGAGTCCTACGAGCAGTACTTC	TRBV5-1	TRBJ2-7	.	.
CASSEGARDSPLHF	TGTGCCAGCAGCGAGGGGGCGCGGGATTCACCCCTCCACTTT	TRBV4-2	TRBJ1-6	once	TRBD1
CASSSQRGKLFF	TGTGCCAGCAGCTCCCAGAGGGGAAAACTGTTTTTT	TRBV5-6	TRBJ1-4	few	.